These T cell receptor beta chains were read from a single sample in a study of blood T cell repertoires in COVID-19. Clones were sequenced by immunoSEQ multiplex PCR, and TCRdb holds only the in-frame ones, with some missing. Here the sample spans approximately 180,000 clones, around 83% being singletons. Specimen: PBMCs or T cells enriched from blood (not recorded which). These receptors were collected from a man aged 45 to 65 who had recovered from COVID-19. Each CDR3 is given with its conserved first and last residue. D genes are given only for firm matches. Size is omitted from some rows. Given values are once, few, many or a class for expanded clones.

cdr3_nt | cdr3_aa | j_call | clone_size | v_call | d_call | cdr3_length
TGTGCCAGCAGCCAAACTAGACAGGGAGCGGCCACCGGGGAGCTGTTTTTT | CASSQTRQGAATGELFF | TRBJ2-2 | once | TRBV14 | TRBD1 | 17
TGCGCCAGCAGCTGGACAGGGGCCGTCTCTGGAAACACCATATATTTT | CASSWTGAVSGNTIYF | TRBJ1-3 | NA | TRBV5-1 | TRBD1 | 16
TGTGCCAGCAGCCGGGACAGGGTCAACGAAAAACTGTTTTTT | CASSRDRVNEKLFF | TRBJ1-4 | NA | TRBV7-9 | TRBD1 | 14
TGCGCCAGCAGCTTGGGACCGGGAGGTCCGGAGACCCAGTACTTC | CASSLGPGGPETQYF | TRBJ2-5 | NA | TRBV5-1 | TRBD2 | 15
TGTGCCAGCACTCTTCCGGGACAGTACTCCTACGAGCAGTACTTC | CASTLPGQYSYEQYF | TRBJ2-7 | NA | TRBV28 | TRBD1 | 15
TGTGCCAGCAGCATCGACAGGTCCTCCTACGAGCAGTACTTC | CASSIDRSSYEQYF | TRBJ2-7 | NA | TRBV2 | NA | 14
TGTGCCAGCAGTTTTTCCATCAGGGGGGACACTGAAGCTTTCTTT | CASSFSIRGDTEAFF | TRBJ1-1 | NA | TRBV6-5 | TRBD1 | 15
TGTGCCAGCAGCCCCGACAGGCGTGGCTACACCTTC | CASSPDRRGYTF | TRBJ1-2 | NA | TRBV11-2 | NA | 12
TGTGCCAGCAGTTGGGACAGGGGTGACATTCAGTACTTC | CASSWDRGDIQYF | TRBJ2-4 | once | TRBV6-5 | TRBD1 | 13
TGTGCCTGGAGCCACAGAAGCTCTGGTCTTGAAGCTTTCTTT | CAWSHRSSGLEAFF | TRBJ1-1 | NA | TRBV30 | NA | 14
TGTGCCAGTACCAAAGACAGGGGTCCGGGTAACTATGGCTACACCTTC | CASTKDRGPGNYGYTF | TRBJ1-2 | NA | TRBV19 | TRBD1 | 16
TGCGCCAGCACCTTGCAGGGGCGGGACACTGAAGCTTTCTTT | CASTLQGRDTEAFF | TRBJ1-1 | NA | TRBV5-1 | NA | 14
TGTGCCAGCAGCCAACCCGGGACAGTCTATGGCTACACCTTC | CASSQPGTVYGYTF | TRBJ1-2 | NA | TRBV14 | TRBD1 | 14
TGTGCCAGCTCACCCTCTCAGGGGGCCCCAGATACGCAGTATTTT | CASSPSQGAPDTQYF | TRBJ2-3 | NA | TRBV18 | TRBD1 | 15
TGTGCCAGCAGTTTAAGCCGGGGGAGAGACACTGAAGCTTTCTTT | CASSLSRGRDTEAFF | TRBJ1-1 | NA | TRBV6-9 | NA | 15
TGTGCCAGCAGCTTAGGAGGAAGCTACCCGGGTGAAAAACTGTTTTTT | CASSLGGSYPGEKLFF | TRBJ1-4 | few | TRBV11-2 | NA | 16
TGTGCCAGCAGCCCGCGGACAGGGGGCTCCTATAATTCACCCCTCCACTTT | CASSPRTGGSYNSPLHF | TRBJ1-6 | NA | TRBV7-8 | TRBD1 | 17
TGTGCCAGCAGCGCTACGACAGGGGACCCGGGGGATGAGCAGTTCTTC | CASSATTGDPGDEQFF | TRBJ2-1 | once | TRBV9 | TRBD1 | 16
TGTGCCAGTACTGAATTGGCAGGGGAAAAACTGTTTTTT | CASTELAGEKLFF | TRBJ1-4 | NA | TRBV19 | NA | 13
TGTGCCAGCAGTCAGGACTTTAAGAATAACATTCAGTACTTC | CASSQDFKNNIQYF | TRBJ2-4 | NA | TRBV6-5 | NA | 14
TGTGCCAGCAGCCAAGGGCTTGGACAGGGGGTCACCGGGGAGCTGTTTTTT | CASSQGLGQGVTGELFF | TRBJ2-2 | NA | TRBV14 | TRBD1 | 17
TGTGCCAGTAGTATCCCAGGGGGACCTCGGGGCACTGAAGCTTTCTTT | CASSIPGGPRGTEAFF | TRBJ1-1 | NA | TRBV19 | TRBD1 | 16
TGTGCCTGGAGTACAGGGATTTATGGCTACACCTTC | CAWSTGIYGYTF | TRBJ1-2 | NA | TRBV30 | NA | 12
TGTGCCAGCAGGAAACAGTATTCACCCCTCCACTTT | CASRKQYSPLHF | TRBJ1-6 | once | TRBV12-3/TRBV12-4 | NA | 12
TGTGCCAGCTCAGTCCGACAGGGTGAAAGCAATCAGCCCCAGCATTTT | CASSVRQGESNQPQHF | TRBJ1-5 | NA | TRBV18 | TRBD1 | 16
TGTGCCAGCAGCCTCCGGGACAGGGTTGAGTACGAGCAGTACTTC | CASSLRDRVEYEQYF | TRBJ2-7 | NA | TRBV11-2 | TRBD1 | 15
TGCGCCAGCAGCTTGGACGGGGAGCAGTTCTTC | CASSLDGEQFF | TRBJ2-1 | NA | TRBV5-1 | NA | 11
TGTGCCAGCAACGCCCGTCAGACAGTATACAATGAGCAGTTCTTC | CASNARQTVYNEQFF | TRBJ2-1 | NA | TRBV5-4 | NA | 15
TGTGCCAGCAGTTACCGTCCAGGTTTCTCTGGAAACACCATATATTTT | CASSYRPGFSGNTIYF | TRBJ1-3 | few | TRBV6-5 | NA | 16
TGTGCCAGCAGTAGGACAGTCCGGGCGGTTTCACCCCTCCACTTT | CASSRTVRAVSPLHF | TRBJ1-6 | once | TRBV28 | NA | 15
TGTGCCAGCAGTCGGGAGGGGGATCAGCCCCAGCATTTT | CASSREGDQPQHF | TRBJ1-5 | NA | TRBV2 | NA | 13
TGTGCCAGTAGTATAGGGCGCATGGGGGCGCGAGGCAATCAGCCCCAGCATTTT | CASSIGRMGARGNQPQHF | TRBJ1-5 | NA | TRBV19 | NA | 18
TGCGCCAGCTCCCGGACAGATCAGCCCCAGCATTTT | CASSRTDQPQHF | TRBJ1-5 | NA | TRBV23-1 | NA | 12
TGTGCCAGCAGTGATTTTGGACTAGCGGGGTACAATGAGCAGTTCTTC | CASSDFGLAGYNEQFF | TRBJ2-1 | NA | TRBV6-1 | TRBD2 | 16
TGTGCCACCAGTGACCACAGGGGGACGAACACCGGGGAGCTGTTTTTT | CATSDHRGTNTGELFF | TRBJ2-2 | NA | TRBV24-1 | TRBD1 | 16
TGTGCCAGCAGTGGACAGGGGGTGGGAGAGACCCAGTACTTC | CASSGQGVGETQYF | TRBJ2-5 | NA | TRBV2 | TRBD1 | 14